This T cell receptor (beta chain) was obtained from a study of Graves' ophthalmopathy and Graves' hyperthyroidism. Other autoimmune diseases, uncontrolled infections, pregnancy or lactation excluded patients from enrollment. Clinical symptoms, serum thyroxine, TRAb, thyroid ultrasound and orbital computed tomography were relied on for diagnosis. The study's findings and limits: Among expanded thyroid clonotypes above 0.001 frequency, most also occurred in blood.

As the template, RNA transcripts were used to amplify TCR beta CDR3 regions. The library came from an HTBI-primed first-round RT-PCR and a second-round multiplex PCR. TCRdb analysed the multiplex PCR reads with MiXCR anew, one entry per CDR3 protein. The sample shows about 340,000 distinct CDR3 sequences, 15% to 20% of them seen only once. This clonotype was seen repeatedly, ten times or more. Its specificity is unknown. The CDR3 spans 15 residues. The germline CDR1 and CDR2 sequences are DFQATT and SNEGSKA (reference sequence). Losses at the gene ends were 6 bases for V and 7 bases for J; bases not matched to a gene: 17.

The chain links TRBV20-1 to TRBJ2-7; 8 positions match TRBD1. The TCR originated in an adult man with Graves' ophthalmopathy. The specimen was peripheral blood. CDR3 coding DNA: TGCAGTGCCCCAACGCCGGACAGGGTGGGTCGGGAGCAGTACTTC. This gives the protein CSAPTPDRVGREQYF.